This T cell receptor (beta chain) was identified during a study of T cell changes during pregnancy in multiple sclerosis. Only in-frame clones appear in the TCRdb table, and some are missing; sequencing was by immunoSEQ multiplex PCR. The repertoire holds about 49,000 clones, with roughly nine tenths as singletons. V was clipped by 3 bases and J by 1 base; unmatched bases: 3. The CDR3 totals 15 residues. Germline values: CDR1 KGHSH, CDR2 LQKENI. The sample here was CD4+ T cells from peripheral blood mononuclear cells, taken in the second trimester of pregnancy. The receptor comes from a female donor in good health, enrolled as a control in a pregnancy study. The chain links TRBV18 to TRBJ2-4; 7 nucleotides agree with TRBD1. The CDR3 sequence is CASSPKGAAKNIQYF. The DNA of the CDR3 is TGTGCCAGCTCACCTAAGGGGGCGGCCAAAAACATTCAGTACTTC.